This is a list of T cell receptor beta chains from one sample in a study of blood T cell repertoires in COVID-19. Clones were read by immunoSEQ multiplex PCR, and TCRdb kept only the in-frame ones, dropping some. The sample comprises over 450,000 clones, approximately 92% of which are singletons, and around 0.95% rests with the top ten. The specimen was peripheral blood. The source of these receptors is a man younger than 35 with COVID-19, enrolled during active disease. CDR3s leave out the opening cysteine and the closing phenylalanine or tryptophan. A D gene is named only where the DNA matches it firmly.

D gene,V gene,CDR3 length,CDR3 protein
TRBD2,TRBV6-5,13,ASSSGGLNTGELF
NA,TRBV14,13,ASSQDPLQAETQY
NA,TRBV5-4,10,ASVGGSGGYT
NA,TRBV7-9,13,ASSSSAALGYGYT
NA,TRBV7-9,10,ASSLRAGELF
NA,TRBV2,13,ASRSQAQSGTEAF
NA,TRBV7-8,11,ASSFGPGKTQY
TRBD2,TRBV27,13,ASSLTSGTSDTQY
NA,TRBV19,13,ASSIGGRDSYEQY
NA,TRBV13,11,ASSSSGTYEQY
NA,TRBV7-2,13,ASSPSGQLKETQY
TRBD1,TRBV2,12,ASARTGNYNEQF
TRBD1,TRBV5-6,13,ASSVNRDSDSPLH
NA,TRBV5-6,12,ASSLPGQFNEQY
NA,TRBV6-2/TRBV6-3,13,ASSEGQGISGELF
NA,TRBV9,15,ASSRGEASSYNSPLH
NA,TRBV20-1,9,SAREKQKQY
NA,TRBV6-5,11,ASRTGGRLGYT
TRBD1,TRBV2,10,ASRDRAYGYT
TRBD1,TRBV19,12,ASSTATGVYGYT
TRBD1,TRBV5-4,11,ASSQTGFETQY
NA,TRBV2,8,ASSQSEAF
TRBD2,TRBV9,11,ASSVGAGDEQF
NA,TRBV15,11,ATSRDRGNEQF
TRBD2,TRBV18,14,ASSPLAGEGADTQY
NA,TRBV2,9,ASSREGPLF
NA,TRBV7-2,13,ASSPSFGGDYGYT
NA,TRBV19,13,ASTEGGAGANVLT
NA,TRBV6-5,11,ATLGATNYGYT
NA,TRBV6-1,11,ASSELSRQPQH
NA,TRBV27,13,ASSLRGGSGNTIY
TRBD1,TRBV7-2,14,ASSPGQGAGPGELF